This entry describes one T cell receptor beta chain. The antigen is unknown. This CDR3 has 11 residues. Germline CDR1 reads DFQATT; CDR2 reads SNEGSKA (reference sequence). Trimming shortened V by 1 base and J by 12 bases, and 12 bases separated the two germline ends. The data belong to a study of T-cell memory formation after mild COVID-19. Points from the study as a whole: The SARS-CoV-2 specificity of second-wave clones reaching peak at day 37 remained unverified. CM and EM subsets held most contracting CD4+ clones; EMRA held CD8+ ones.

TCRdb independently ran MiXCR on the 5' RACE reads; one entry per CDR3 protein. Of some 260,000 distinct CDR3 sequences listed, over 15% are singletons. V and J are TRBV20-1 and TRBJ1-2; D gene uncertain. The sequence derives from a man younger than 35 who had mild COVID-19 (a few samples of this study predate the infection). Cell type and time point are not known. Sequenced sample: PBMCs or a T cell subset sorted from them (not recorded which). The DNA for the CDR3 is TGCAGTGCTAGAGCGCAGCGCGGGAACACCTTC. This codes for CSARAQRGNTF.